This section outlines one TCR beta chain sequence together with its context. CDR3 length: 15 amino acids. Germline-derived CDR1 and CDR2 are MNHEY and SVGEGT. The V and J ends lost 5 bases and 1 base respectively, with 14 bases between them. The entry originates in a study of CD8 T cells in Susac syndrome. Sequencing of TCR beta was performed on blood CD8+ T cells and on blood CD4+ T cells. RNA amounts of about 0.45 to 1 ug underwent reverse transcription with random hexamers. Coverage of TCR beta CDR3 amplification by immunoSEQ multiplex PCR extended to 54 Vbeta and 13 Jbeta. Each CDR3 protein gets one entry after TCRdb re-called the immunoSEQ multiplex PCR reads with MiXCR. The profile shows some 150,000 distinct CDR3 sequences, around 96% of them singletons.

The receptor was isolated from a human donor with multiple sclerosis. This chain joins TRBV6-2 or TRBV6-3 and TRBJ1-1; possible D gene TRBD1, 5 bases. The sample taken for sequencing was CD8+ T cells from PBMCs. As DNA, the CDR3 is TGTGCCAGCAGTGCTAGGACAACCCAGAACACTGAAGCTTTCTTT. This gives the protein CASSARTTQNTEAFF.